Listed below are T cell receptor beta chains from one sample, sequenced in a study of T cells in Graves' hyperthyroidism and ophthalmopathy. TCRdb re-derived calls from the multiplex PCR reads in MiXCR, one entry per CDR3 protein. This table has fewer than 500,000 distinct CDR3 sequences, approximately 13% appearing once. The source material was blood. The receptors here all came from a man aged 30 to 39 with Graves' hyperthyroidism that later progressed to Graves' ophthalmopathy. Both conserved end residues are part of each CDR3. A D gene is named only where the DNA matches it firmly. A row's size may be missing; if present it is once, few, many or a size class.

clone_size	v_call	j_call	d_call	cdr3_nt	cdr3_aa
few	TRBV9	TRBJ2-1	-	TGTGCCAGCAGCGTAGGGGAGGGGGAGATCTACAATGAGCAGTTCTTC	CASSVGEGEIYNEQFF
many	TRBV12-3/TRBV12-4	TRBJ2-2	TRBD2	TGTGCCACCACTATAGCGGGGGCGAACACCGGGGAGCTGTTTTTT	CATTIAGANTGELFF
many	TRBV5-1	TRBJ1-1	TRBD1	TGCGCCAGCAGCTTAAGTCAGGGGGCCAACACTGAAGCTTTCTTT	CASSLSQGANTEAFF
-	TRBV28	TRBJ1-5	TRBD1	TGTGCCAGCAGGGAGGGACAGGGGGGCAATCAGCCCCAGCATTTT	CASREGQGGNQPQHF
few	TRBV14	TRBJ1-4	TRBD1	TGTGCCAGCAGCCCCCCCGGGACAGGTCGGGAAAAACTGTTTTTT	CASSPPGTGREKLFF
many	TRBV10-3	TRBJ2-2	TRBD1	TGTGCCATCAGCGGGGGACCTGGACAGGGTCAAGCCGGGGAGCTGTTTTTT	CAISGGPGQGQAGELFF
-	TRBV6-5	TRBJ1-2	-	TGTGCCAGCAGTTACCTCTACGGGGGAAGAGGCTATGGCTACACCTTC	CASSYLYGGRGYGYTF
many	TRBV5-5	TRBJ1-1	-	TGTGCCAGCAGCTTGTTCGGGAGGGGGAACACTGAAGCTTTCTTT	CASSLFGRGNTEAFF
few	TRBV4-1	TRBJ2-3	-	TGCGCCAGCAGCCAAGAGAAATCCTGGGGGGGCCGTACAGATACGCAGTATTTT	CASSQEKSWGGRTDTQYF
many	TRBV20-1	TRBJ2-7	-	TGCAGTGCTAGAGATAGGAGGGGGCCATTATACGAGCAGTACTTC	CSARDRRGPLYEQYF
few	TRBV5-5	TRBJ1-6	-	TGTGCCAGCAGCAGGGAGCCAGGAGCCTATAATTCACCCCTCCACTTT	CASSREPGAYNSPLHF
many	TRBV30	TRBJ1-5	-	TGTGCCTGGAGCCGGGACATAAATCAGCCCCAGCATTTT	CAWSRDINQPQHF
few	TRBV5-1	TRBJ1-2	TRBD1	TGCGCCAGCAGCTTGGAAGGGACAGCCTATGGCTACACCTTC	CASSLEGTAYGYTF
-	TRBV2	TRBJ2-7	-	TGTGCCAGCAGTGATAGTAATACCTACGAGCAGTACTTC	CASSDSNTYEQYF
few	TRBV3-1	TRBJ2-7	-	TGTGCCAGCAGCCAAGGAGTCCAGTCATACGAGCAGTACTTC	CASSQGVQSYEQYF
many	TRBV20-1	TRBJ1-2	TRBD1	TGCAGTGCTAAAGCCGGGACAGGGGAGCATGGCTACACCTTC	CSAKAGTGEHGYTF
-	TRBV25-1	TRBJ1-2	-	TGTGCCAGCAGTGTCGGGATGGGGACCCACTATGGCTACACCTTC	CASSVGMGTHYGYTF
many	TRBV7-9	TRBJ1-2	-	TGTGCCAGCAGCCCCAGTGAGGGAGGTGGCTACACCTTC	CASSPSEGGGYTF
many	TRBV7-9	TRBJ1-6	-	TGTGCCAGCAGCCCCCGGGGTACTTATAATTCACCCCTCCACTTT	CASSPRGTYNSPLHF
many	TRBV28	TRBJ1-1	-	TGTGCCAGCAGTTTAGCGGGGGAGGGTGAAGCTTTCTTT	CASSLAGEGEAFF
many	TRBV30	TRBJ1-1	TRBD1	TGTGCCTGGAGTGCCGACAGGGGCGCTGAAGCTTTCTTT	CAWSADRGAEAFF
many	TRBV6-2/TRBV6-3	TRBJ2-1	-	TGTGCCAGCAGTTACTCGCTGAGCGGGTATTACAATGAGCAGTTCTTC	CASSYSLSGYYNEQFF
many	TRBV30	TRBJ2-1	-	TGTGCCTGGAGTGGCTACGACGAGCAGTTCTTC	CAWSGYDEQFF
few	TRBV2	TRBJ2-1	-	TGTGCCAGCGGGGGGACCTTATCCTACAATGAGCAGTTCTTC	CASGGTLSYNEQFF
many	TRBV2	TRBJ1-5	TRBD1	TGTGCCAGCACCTTTGCCAAGGGGACAGACAGAAAAAATCAGCCCCAGCATTTT	CASTFAKGTDRKNQPQHF
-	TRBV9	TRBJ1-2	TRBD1	TGTGCCAGCAGCGTAGACGGGACAGGGGCTGGCTACACCTTC	CASSVDGTGAGYTF
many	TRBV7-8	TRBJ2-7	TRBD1	TGTGCCAGCAGCTTAGCTGGGACAGGGGATGCCGAGCAGTACTTC	CASSLAGTGDAEQYF
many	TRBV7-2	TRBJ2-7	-	TGTGCCAGCAGCTTAGGTTCGGGAGCCTACGAGCAGTACTTC	CASSLGSGAYEQYF
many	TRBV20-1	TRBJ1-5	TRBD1	TGCAGTGCAGACAGGGGAGGCAGCAATCAGCCCCAGCATTTT	CSADRGGSNQPQHF
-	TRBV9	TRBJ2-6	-	TGTGCCAGCAGCGTCCCCGGGGCCAACGTCCTGACTTTC	CASSVPGANVLTF
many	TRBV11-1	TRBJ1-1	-	TGTGCCAGCAGCTTAGCAAAGAACACTGAAGCTTTCTTT	CASSLAKNTEAFF
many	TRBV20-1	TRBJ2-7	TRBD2	TGCAGTGCTAGCCACCCCCGGGGGGAATCCTACGAGCAGTACTTC	CSASHPRGESYEQYF
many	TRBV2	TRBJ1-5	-	TGTGCCAGCAGTGAAGCGTTATGGACAAAAGATCAGCCCCAGCATTTT	CASSEALWTKDQPQHF
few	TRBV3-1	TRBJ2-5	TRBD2	TGTGCCAGCAACAAGACTAGCGGGGGGGCCTGGGGAGAGACCCAGTACTTC	CASNKTSGGAWGETQYF
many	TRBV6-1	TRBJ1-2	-	TGTGCCAGCAGTGTCCACGGGACGGTAAACTATGGCTACACCTTC	CASSVHGTVNYGYTF
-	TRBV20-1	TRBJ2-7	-	TGCAGCGCCGAGCGAAGTTTTTACGAGCAGTACTTC	CSAERSFYEQYF
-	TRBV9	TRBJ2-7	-	TGTGCCAGCAGCGCCACCGACCGAGCCTACGAGCAGTACTTC	CASSATDRAYEQYF
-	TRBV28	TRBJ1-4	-	TGTGCCAGCAGCCAACACGTCAAGGACGAAAAACTGTTTTTT	CASSQHVKDEKLFF
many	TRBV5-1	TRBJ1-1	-	TGCGCCAGCAGCGCTGGGGCGCACCTCAACACTGAAGCTTTCTTT	CASSAGAHLNTEAFF
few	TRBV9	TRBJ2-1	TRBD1	TGTGCCAGCAGCGCGGCAGGGGGCTCCTACAATGAGCAGTTCTTC	CASSAAGGSYNEQFF
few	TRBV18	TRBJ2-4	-	TGTGCCAGCTCAGACACCAGCAAAAACATTCAGTACTTC	CASSDTSKNIQYF
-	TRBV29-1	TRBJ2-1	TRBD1	TGCAGCGTTGAGCCCATGGGGACAGGGACCTACAATGAGCAGTTCTTC	CSVEPMGTGTYNEQFF
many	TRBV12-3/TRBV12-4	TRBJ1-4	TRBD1	TGTGCCAGCAGTGACCGGGACAGGGGGCATGAAAAACTGTTTTTT	CASSDRDRGHEKLFF
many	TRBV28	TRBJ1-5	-	TGTGCCAGCAGTATTGTCCAGGGAGGGGGTCAGCCCCAGCATTTT	CASSIVQGGGQPQHF
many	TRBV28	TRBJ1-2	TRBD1	TGTGCCAGCAGTTTGACAGGGGGCCAGGACTATGGCTACACCTTC	CASSLTGGQDYGYTF
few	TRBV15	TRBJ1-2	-	TGTGCCACCAGCAGAGTTGACGCTAACTATGGCTACACCTTC	CATSRVDANYGYTF
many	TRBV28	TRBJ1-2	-	TGTGCCAGCAGTTTTGAAGGACAAAGCGGCTACACCTTC	CASSFEGQSGYTF
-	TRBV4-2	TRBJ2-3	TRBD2	TGTGCCAGCAGCCAAGATACCCTAGCGGGGGCCCTCACAGATACGCAGTATTTT	CASSQDTLAGALTDTQYF
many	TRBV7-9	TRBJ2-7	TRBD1	TGTGCCACTAGAGCCGGGACAGGGGTCACCTACGAGCAGTACTTC	CATRAGTGVTYEQYF
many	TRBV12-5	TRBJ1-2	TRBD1	TGTGCTAGTGGTCGCTCCACAGGGGACGGCTACACCTTC	CASGRSTGDGYTF